This section outlines one T cell receptor beta chain sequence together with its context. Its specificity is not known. This entry belongs to a study of CXCR3-negative and CXCR3-positive naive CD8 T cells. Regarding the study as a whole: Memory, not naive, CXCR3-negative and CXCR3-positive cells differed in TRBV-TRBJ usage.

TRB cDNA libraries were made by UMI-labeled 5' RACE. From its re-call of the 5' RACE reads, TCRdb lists each CDR3 protein once, without DNA. The sample table includes about 43,000 distinct CDR3 sequences. This TCR was recovered from a human donor in good health. Some clones in this sample may be carry-over from other donors' samples. The sample taken for sequencing was memory CD8+ T cells from blood.

CDR3 sequence reads: CSAGTSGRKDTQYF. This rearrangement joins TRBV29-1 to TRBJ2-3; TCRdb reports TRBD2, a call that lacks DNA to check it against. This CDR3 is 14 amino acids long. Germline V CDR1 and CDR2: SQVTM, ANQGSEA.